A single sample gave rise to the 4 T cell receptor beta chains below, sequenced in a study of naive and memory T cell subsets. Their recognized antigens are unknown. Overall study findings and caveats: A few larger clonotypes appeared in naive repertoires, especially CD8, possibly memory cells re-expressing CD45RA.

The beta constant-region primer was an equimolar mix of two oligonucleotides covering TRBC1 and TRBC2. Four rounds of PCR amplified the ligated cDNA using nested alpha and beta constant-region primers plus SP2. TCRdb processed the UMI-ligation and nested PCR reads anew with MiXCR; each CDR3 protein has one entry. The sample lists 140,000 to 150,000 distinct CDR3 sequences, roughly 20% occurring once. Material for sequencing was naive CD4+ T cells from blood. The source is a human donor in good health.

V and J are TRBV2 and TRBJ2-5; TRBD2 matches at 11 bases. This CDR3 contains 14 residues. CDR1 is SNHLY, CDR2 FYNNEI, per germline. J lost 4 bases, V lost 7 bases, and 5 bases had no gene match. The CDR3 is CASTLGLAGETQYF. The CDR3 DNA reads TGTGCCAGCACCCTCGGACTAGCGGGAGAGACCCAGTACTTC.

The rearrangement joins TRBV30 to TRBJ2-3, with D tentatively TRBD2 (5 bases). This CDR3 spans 12 amino acids. The germline V and J ends were trimmed by 8 bases and 3 bases, with 12 bases remaining between them. Germline V gives CDR1 GTSNPN, CDR2 SVGIG (reference sequence). This chain's CDR3 is CALSATTDTQYF. For the CDR3, the DNA is TGTGCCCTTAGCGCTACGACAGATACGCAGTATTTT.

This clonotype was seen more than once but under ten times. J is TRBJ2-1 and V is TRBV20-1; 9 nucleotides match TRBD2. Germline values: CDR1 DFQATT, CDR2 SNEGSKA (reference sequence). V was clipped by 2 bases and J by 4 bases; unmatched bases: 3. CDR3 size: 14 residues. Written as DNA, the CDR3 is TGCAGTGCTAGAAAGCGGGAGGCTTACAATGAGCAGTTCTTC. This translates into CSARKREAYNEQFF.

The rearrangement links TRBV20-1 to TRBJ1-2; 8 nucleotides align to TRBD1. The germline gives CDR1 DFQATT, CDR2 SNEGSKA (reference sequence). The CDR3 contains 15 residues. J gave up 2 bases and V 3 bases, and 8 bases lay outside the gene matches. The CDR3 reads CSARVQGAGNYGYTF. The CDR3 DNA sequence: TGCAGTGCTAGGGTTCAGGGGGCAGGCAACTATGGCTACACCTTC.